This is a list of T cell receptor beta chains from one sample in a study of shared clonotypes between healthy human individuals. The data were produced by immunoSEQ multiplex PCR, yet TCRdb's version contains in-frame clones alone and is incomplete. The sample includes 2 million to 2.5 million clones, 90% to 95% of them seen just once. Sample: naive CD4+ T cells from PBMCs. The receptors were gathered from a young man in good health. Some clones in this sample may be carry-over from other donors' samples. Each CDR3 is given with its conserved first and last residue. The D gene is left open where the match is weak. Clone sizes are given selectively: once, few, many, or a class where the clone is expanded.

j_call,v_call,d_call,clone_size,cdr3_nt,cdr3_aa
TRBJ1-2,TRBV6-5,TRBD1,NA,TGTGCCAGCAGTTACGCAGGGGGCCAGGTTGGCTACACCTTC,CASSYAGGQVGYTF
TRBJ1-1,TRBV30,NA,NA,TGTGCCTGGAGTGCCAGGGATGGTGATGAAGCTTTCTTT,CAWSARDGDEAFF
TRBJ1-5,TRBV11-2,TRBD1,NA,TGTGCCAGCAGTCTCGACAGGGGGAATCAGCCCCAGCATTTT,CASSLDRGNQPQHF
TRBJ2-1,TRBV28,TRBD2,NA,TGTGCCAGCAGCCCCCCGGGACTAGCGGATGGCGGCGATGAGCAGTTCTTC,CASSPPGLADGGDEQFF
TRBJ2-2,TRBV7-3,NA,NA,TGTGCCAGCAGCTTAGCGGGGAACACCGGGGAGCTGTTTTTT,CASSLAGNTGELFF
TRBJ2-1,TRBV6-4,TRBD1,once,TGTGCCAGCAAACCGGGACAGCATTACAATGAGCAGTTCTTC,CASKPGQHYNEQFF
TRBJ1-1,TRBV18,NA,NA,TGTGCCAGCTCGCCCCCAAGGACCCCTCAGGACACTGAAGCTTTCTTT,CASSPPRTPQDTEAFF
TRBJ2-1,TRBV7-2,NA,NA,TGTGCCAGCAGCTCGGACTCAACTAGTATAAATGAGCAGTTCTTC,CASSSDSTSINEQFF
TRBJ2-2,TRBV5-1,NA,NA,TGCGCCAGCAGCTTGGAACACAACACCGGGGAGCTGTTTTTT,CASSLEHNTGELFF
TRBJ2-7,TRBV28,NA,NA,TGTGCCAGCAGCCCGGCCGACACCTCCTACGAGCAGTACTTC,CASSPADTSYEQYF
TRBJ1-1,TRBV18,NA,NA,TGTGCCAGCTCACAGGGCTACGACACTGAAGCTTTCTTT,CASSQGYDTEAFF
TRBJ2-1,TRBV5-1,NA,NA,TGCGCCAGCAGCTTGGCGCGGGATTCCTACAATGAGCAGTTCTTC,CASSLARDSYNEQFF
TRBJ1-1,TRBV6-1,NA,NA,TGTGCCAGCAGCCAGTTCCGGACGTTGAACACTGAAGCTTTCTTT,CASSQFRTLNTEAFF
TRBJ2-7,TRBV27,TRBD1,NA,TGTGCCAGCAGTTCCCTGACAGGGAAATACTACGAGCAGTACTTC,CASSSLTGKYYEQYF
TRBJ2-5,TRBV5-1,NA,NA,TGCGCCAGCAGCACCCGGACGACGGGGGAGACCCAGTACTTC,CASSTRTTGETQYF
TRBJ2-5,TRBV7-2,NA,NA,TGTGCCAGCAGCCCGTCGGGCTCCCAGAGCAAAGAGACCCAGTACTTC,CASSPSGSQSKETQYF
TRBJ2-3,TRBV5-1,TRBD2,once,TGCGCCAGCAGCTCAAGCGGGAGGGCGTGGATTTTGACAGATACGCAGTATTTT,CASSSSGRAWILTDTQYF
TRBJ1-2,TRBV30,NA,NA,TGTGCCTGGAGTGTTTACGGGCCCGAAAATGGCTACACCTTC,CAWSVYGPENGYTF
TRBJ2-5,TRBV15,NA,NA,TGTGCCACCAGCAGAGGGAGAGGAGAGACCCAGTACTTC,CATSRGRGETQYF
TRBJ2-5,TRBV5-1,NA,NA,TGCGCCAGCAGCGCGGACAGTCAAGAGACCCAGTACTTC,CASSADSQETQYF
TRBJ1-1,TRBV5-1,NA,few,TGCGCCAGCAGGAGGGGGAGCACTGAAGCTTTCTTT,CASRRGSTEAFF
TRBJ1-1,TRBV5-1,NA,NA,TGCGCCAGCAGCCAGGCCGGGACTATTGAAGCTTTCTTT,CASSQAGTIEAFF
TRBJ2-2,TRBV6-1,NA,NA,TGTGCCTTCCGGGACGGTCGTTCTAACACCGGGGAGCTGTTTTTT,CAFRDGRSNTGELFF
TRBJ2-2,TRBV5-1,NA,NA,TGCGCCAGCAGCCCATCCGGGTCAAACACCGGGGAGCTGTTTTTT,CASSPSGSNTGELFF
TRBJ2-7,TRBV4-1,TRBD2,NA,TGCGCCAGCAGCCATCCCGGGACTAGCTACGAGCAGTACTTC,CASSHPGTSYEQYF
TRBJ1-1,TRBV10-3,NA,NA,TGTGCCATCAGTGGCGGGCCAACGGGGGCGGACACTGAAGCTTTCTTT,CAISGGPTGADTEAFF
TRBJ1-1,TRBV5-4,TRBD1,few,TGTGCCAGCAGCTTCACAGGGGTCGGGGATACTGAAGCTTTCTTT,CASSFTGVGDTEAFF
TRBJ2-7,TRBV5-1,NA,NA,TGCGCCAGCAGCTTACAGGGCTCGTACGAGCAGTACTTC,CASSLQGSYEQYF
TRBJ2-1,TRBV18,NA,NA,TGTGCCAGCTCACCAAACAGACAGCCCGAGCAGTTCTTC,CASSPNRQPEQFF
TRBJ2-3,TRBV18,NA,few,TGTGCCAGCTCACCATCAGATACGCAGTATTTT,CASSPSDTQYF
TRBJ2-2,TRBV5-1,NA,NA,TGCGCCAGCAGCCGCGGGACAGCAAACACCGGGGAGCTGTTTTTT,CASSRGTANTGELFF
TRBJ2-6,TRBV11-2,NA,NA,TGTGCCAGCAGCTTAGTAGCTGGGGCCAACGTCCTGACTTTC,CASSLVAGANVLTF
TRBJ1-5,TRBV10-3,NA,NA,TGTGCCATCGGTGTAGGCCCGCCAAATAGCAATCAGCCCCAGCATTTT,CAIGVGPPNSNQPQHF
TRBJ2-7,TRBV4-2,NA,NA,TGTGCCAGCAGCCAAGAGTCGAACCTGCACTTC,CASSQESNLHF
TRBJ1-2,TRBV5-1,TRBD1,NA,TGCGCCAGCAGCTTGGGGGCCGCCACAGGGGACTCCTATGGCTACACCTTC,CASSLGAATGDSYGYTF
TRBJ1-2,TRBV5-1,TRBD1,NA,TGCGCCAGCAGCTTGGTGACAGGGGGCGCATCCGGTGGCTACACCTTC,CASSLVTGGASGGYTF
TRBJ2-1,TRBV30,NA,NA,TGTGCCTGGAGCCGACAGACTGGGTCCGAGCAGTTCTTC,CAWSRQTGSEQFF
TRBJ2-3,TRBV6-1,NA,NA,TGTGCCTCGACAGGCCCCTGGGCAGATACGCAGTATTTT,CASTGPWADTQYF
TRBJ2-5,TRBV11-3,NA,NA,TGTGCCAGCAGCTTAGATCAAGAGACCCAGTACTTC,CASSLDQETQYF
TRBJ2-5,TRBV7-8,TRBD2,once,TGTGCCAGCAGCTCGTTTAGCGGGGTAGTTCGGGAGACCCAGTACTTC,CASSSFSGVVRETQYF
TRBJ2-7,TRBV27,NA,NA,TGTGCCAGTAGTTTTGGCGGTCTGCCGCAGTACTTC,CASSFGGLPQYF
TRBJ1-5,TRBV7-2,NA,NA,TGTGCCAGCAGCCCCGGGGGTGGGATAGGAAGCAATCAGCCCCAGCATTTT,CASSPGGGIGSNQPQHF
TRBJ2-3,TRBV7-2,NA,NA,TGTGCCAGCAGCCTGTCGGTGGGCCCTGATACGCAGTATTTT,CASSLSVGPDTQYF